The 27 T cell receptor beta chains given below trace back to one sample, sequenced in a study of cytomegalovirus exposure and HLA in healthy donors. Amplification used 60 Vbeta primers and 13 Jbeta primers. TCRdb keeps only in-frame clones here, not all; method: immunoSEQ multiplex PCR. Among some 130,000 clones listed, roughly 69% were seen once. Sequenced: PBMCs. The receptors shown here come from a human donor in good health.

The table lists this clone with a count of one. The V call is TRBV9, the J call TRBJ2-1, with 10 positions matching TRBD2. The trim removed 0 bases at V and 5 bases at J, leaving 11 bases unmatched. Looked up from germline, CDR1 is SGDLS and CDR2 is YYNGEE. The CDR3 is made up of 18 amino acids. CDR3: CASSVVGSGGLFHNEQFF. CDR3 nucleotides: TGTGCCAGCAGCGTAGTGGGTAGCGGGGGGCTCTTCCACAATGAGCAGTTCTTC.

The gene calls are TRBV30 and TRBJ1-3; 10 positions agree with TRBD1. The CDR3 has 16 residues. Germline assignment: CDR1 GTSNPN and CDR2 SVGIG (reference sequence). V dropped 3 bases and J dropped 1; count of bases not matched to a gene: 6. The CDR3: CAWRPDRGTSGNTIYF. The CDR3 nucleotides read TGTGCCTGGAGGCCGGACAGGGGGACGTCTGGAAACACCATATATTTT.

This chain joins TRBV19 and TRBJ1-1, with D perhaps TRBD1 (6 bases). The CDR3 contains 13 residues. Germline lookup yields CDR1 LNHDA and CDR2 SQIVND (reference sequence). V lost 7 bases to trimming and J lost 5 bases, with 14 bases between them. The CDR3 bases are TGTGCCAGTACCTATGGACAGAGAACTGAAGCTTTCTTT. It specifies CASTYGQRTEAFF.

This clone was observed a handful of times. The chain joins TRBV9 to TRBJ1-4; TRBD1 might be the D (6 bases). Trimming shortened V by 3 bases and J by 4 bases, and 16 bases separated the two germline ends. The germline gives CDR1 SGDLS, CDR2 YYNGEE. This CDR3 region has 16 residues. The CDR3 bases are TGTGCCAGCAGCGGTACAGGGACGCGACTTAATGAAAAACTGTTTTTT. Residues: CASSGTGTRLNEKLFF.

The chain joins TRBV11-2 to TRBJ2-5; 7 bases agree with TRBD2. The CDR3 has 17 residues. Germline V gives CDR1 SGHAT, CDR2 FQNNGV. The V gene end was trimmed by 1 base and the J gene end by 4 bases; junction bases not matched to a gene: 12. DNA for the CDR3: TGTGCCAGCAGCTTAGGATTGCGGGGGAGCCTGGGAGAGACCCAGTACTTC. Amino acid sequence: CASSLGLRGSLGETQYF.

The chain employs TRBV2 and TRBJ2-7, with 7 bases identical to TRBD1. V gave up 6 bases and J gave up 4 bases; unmatched junction bases: 15. There are 16 residues in the CDR3. Germline V lookup: CDR1 SNHLY, CDR2 FYNNEI. DNA of the CDR3: TGTGCCAGCAGGCTGACAGGGTTAATCGGTATATACGAGCAGTACTTC. As protein: CASRLTGLIGIYEQYF. Supplemented by reference TRBV2 and TRBJ2-7, the full variable domain reads EPEVTQTPSHQVTQMGQEVILRCVPISNHLYFYWYRQILGQKVEFLVSFYNNEISEKSEIFDDQFSVERPDGSNFTLKIRSTKLEDSAMYFCASRLTGLIGIYEQYFGPGTRLTVT.

This chain joins TRBV10-3 and TRBJ1-1; D may be TRBD1 (5 bases). Trimming stripped 3 bases from V and 4 bases from J, with 12 bases between. Germline CDR1 ENHRY, CDR2 SYGVKD. CDR3 length: 14 amino acids. CDR3 DNA: TGTGCCATCAGTGATCCCCAGGGTAGCACTGAAGCTTTCTTT. Translating gives CAISDPQGSTEAFF.

J is TRBJ2-7 and V is TRBV29-1; weak D call: TRBD2 (5 bases). The V gene lost 3 bases and the J gene lost 1 base, with 10 bases spanning the gap. This CDR3 has 13 residues. CDR1 and CDR2 from the germline V gene are SQVTM and ANQGSEA. As DNA, the CDR3 is TGCAGCGTTGAGAGGACGGGATCCTACGAGCAGTACTTC. It is translated as CSVERTGSYEQYF.

The chain combines TRBV7-3 with TRBJ2-5; tentative D call: TRBD1 (6 bases). Germline CDR1 is SGHTA and CDR2 is FQGTGA. The CDR3 is 15 amino acids. Trimming took off 2 bases at V and 7 bases at J, with 17 bases between the two ends. CDR3 sequence reads: CASSLVTGPPWTQYF. As DNA, the CDR3 is TGTGCCAGCAGCTTAGTGACAGGCCCACCTTGGACCCAGTACTTC.

The chain joins TRBV9 to TRBJ1-1, with D possibly matching TRBD1 (5 bases). The CDR3 runs 16 residues. Trimming shortened V by 2 bases and J by 6 bases, and 20 bases separated the two germline ends. The germline CDR1 and CDR2 sequences are SGDLS and YYNGEE. The CDR3 here is CASSVGTDVSNAEAFF. Written as DNA, the CDR3 is TGTGCCAGCAGCGTCGGGACTGATGTGTCTAACGCTGAAGCTTTCTTT.

The rearrangement joins TRBV6-5 to TRBJ1-2; a possible D gene is TRBD1 (6 bases). The length of the CDR3 is 13 residues. Trimming removed 5 bases from V and 4 bases from J, with 11 bases in between. Germline CDR1 reads MNHEY; CDR2 reads SVGAGI. CDR3 in amino acids: CASSTGGAYGYTF. The CDR3 coding sequence is TGTGCCAGCAGTACGGGGGGCGCCTATGGCTACACCTTC.

The chain recombines TRBV6-5 with TRBJ1-1; weak D call: TRBD1 (6 bases). Germline V CDR1 and CDR2: MNHEY, SVGAGI. Trimming pared 6 bases from V and 8 bases from J, leaving 10 bases between. The CDR3 runs to 11 residues. CDR3: CASSKTGEAFF. CDR3 DNA: TGTGCCAGCAGCAAAACAGGGGAAGCTTTCTTT.

The chain couples TRBV2 to TRBJ1-1, with D tentatively TRBD1 (6 bases). CDR1 is SNHLY and CDR2 is FYNNEI in the germline V gene. Deletions cut 9 bases from V and 1 base from J, with 15 bases between. The CDR3 spans 14 residues. The CDR3 region has the DNA TGTGCCAGGAGGGGGAGGGCTGGGAACACTGAAGCTTTCTTT. Translation: CARRGRAGNTEAFF.

The CDR3: CASSVDYEQYF. CDR3 coding DNA: TGTGCCAGCAGTGTAGACTACGAGCAGTACTTC. The V and J genes are TRBV2 and TRBJ2-7; D call uncertain. Trimming stripped 4 bases from V and 3 bases from J, with 4 bases between. Germline values: CDR1 SNHLY, CDR2 FYNNEI. CDR3 size: 11 residues.

This chain links TRBV6-6 with TRBJ1-3; D is uncertain. The length of the CDR3 is 15 residues. Germline V gives CDR1 MNHNY, CDR2 SVGAGI (reference sequence). Trimming removed 5 bases at V and 0 bases at J, with 11 bases between. The CDR3, as DNA: TGTGCCAGCAGTATAACACAGAGCTCTGGAAACACCATATATTTT. Its protein is CASSITQSSGNTIYF.

The genes are TRBV7-2 and TRBJ1-2; 8 nucleotides agree with TRBD1. The V and J ends lost 3 bases and 12 bases, in that order; junction bases with no gene match: 12. CDR1 SGHTA and CDR2 FQGNSA come from the germline V gene. This CDR3 contains 14 residues. CDR3 DNA: TGTGCCAGCAGCTTCGACACCAGGCAGGGGGCAGACACCTTC. Translation: CASSFDTRQGADTF.

This clone was seen a handful of times. The rearrangement links TRBV5-4 to TRBJ2-3; 12 nucleotides agree with TRBD1. CDR1 is SGHNT, CDR2 YYREEE, per germline (reference sequence). The CDR3 contains 16 residues. V shed 4 bases and J 5 bases; nucleotides not matched to a gene: 8. As DNA, the CDR3 is TGTGCCAGCAGCCGTGGGGGACAGGGGGCACAAGATACGCAGTATTTT. Translated: CASSRGGQGAQDTQYF.

J is TRBJ1-1 and V is TRBV7-9; D gene uncertain. V was trimmed by 0 bases and J by 11 bases, leaving 13 bases between them. The germline gives CDR1 SEHNR, CDR2 FQNEAQ (reference sequence). This CDR3 comprises 13 residues. The DNA of the CDR3 is TGTGCCAGCAGCTTAGCGTTGAGGCCCGCGGCTTTCTTT. Its translation is CASSLALRPAAFF.

The chain links TRBV30 to TRBJ2-1, with a tentative D call TRBD1 (6 bases). This CDR3 has 13 residues. The V end lost 1 base, the J end lost 6 bases, and 10 bases lay between the germline ends. Germline V lookup: CDR1 GTSNPN, CDR2 SVGIG (reference sequence). The CDR3 DNA follows: TGTGCCTGGAGTGGGGGACAAGGCAATGAGCAGTTCTTC. It specifies CAWSGGQGNEQFF. The variable domain in full, with the rest retrieved from reference TRBV30 and TRBJ2-1, is SQTIHQWPATLVQPVGSPLSLECTVEGTSNPNLYWYRQAAGRGLQLLFYSVGIGQISSEVPQNLSASRPQDRQFILSSKKLLLSDSGFYLCAWSGGQGNEQFFGPGTRLTVL.

This clone was observed a few times. This chain joins TRBV19 and TRBJ1-2, with D maybe TRBD1 (5 bases). CDR1 is LNHDA, CDR2 SQIVND, per germline (reference sequence). The V and J ends lost 2 bases and 7 bases respectively, with 17 bases between them. The CDR3 spans 15 residues. The DNA for the CDR3 is TGTGCCAGTAGTATATCAGGGAGGGCGCAAGTTGGCTACACCTTC. This encodes CASSISGRAQVGYTF. The variable domain in full, with the rest retrieved from reference TRBV19 and TRBJ1-2, is DGGITQSPKYLFRKEGQNVTLSCEQNLNHDAMYWYRQDPGQGLRLIYYSQIVNDFQKGDIAEGYSVSREKKESFPLTVTSAQKNPTAFYLCASSISGRAQVGYTFGSGTRLTVV.

This clone occurred once. The genes are TRBV6-1 and TRBJ1-4; TRBD1 matches at 8 bases. Germline loops: CDR1 MNHNS, CDR2 SASEGT. The junction had 6 bases not matched to a gene; V was cut back by 4 bases and J by 5 bases. The CDR3 has 15 amino acids. The CDR3 DNA sequence: TGTGCCAGCAGTGTGGAACAGGGGGGGAATGAAAAACTGTTTTTT. The encoded protein is CASSVEQGGNEKLFF.

This rearrangement joins TRBV4-3 to TRBJ2-1; 16 bases agree with TRBD2. Trimming cost V 3 bases and J 6 bases; bases outside gene matches: 5. Looked up from germline, CDR1 is LGHNA and CDR2 is YSLEER. The CDR3 has 17 amino acids. The CDR3 DNA follows: TGCGCCAGCAGCCAGGGACTAGCGGGAGGGCCTCCCAATGAGCAGTTCTTC. Residues: CASSQGLAGGPPNEQFF.

The chain uses TRBV4-3 and TRBJ2-5; 9 positions match TRBD2. There are 15 residues in the CDR3. CDR1 and CDR2 (germline): LGHNA, YSLEER. The V segment lost 1 base and the J segment 4 bases; nucleotides outside the gene matches: 4. As DNA, the CDR3 is TGCGCCAGCAGCCAAGGTACTAGCGGGCGAGAGACCCAGTACTTC. Translating gives CASSQGTSGRETQYF.

The V call is TRBV5-4, the J call TRBJ2-7; TRBD2 might be the D (7 bases). Germline CDR1 and CDR2: SGHNT and YYREEE (reference sequence). This CDR3 contains 16 residues. V was trimmed by 0 bases and J by 3 bases, leaving 16 bases between them. This CDR3 is CASSLAVGGQVYEQYF. In DNA, the CDR3 is TGTGCCAGCAGCTTGGCGGTGGGGGGGCAGGTCTACGAGCAGTACTTC. The entire variable domain, with the rest obtained from reference TRBV5-4 and TRBJ2-7, is as follows: ETGVTQSPTHLIKTRGQQVTLRCSSQSGHNTVSWYQQALGQGPQFIFQYYREEENGRGNFPPRFSGLQFPNYSSELNVNALELDDSALYLCASSLAVGGQVYEQYFGPGTRLTVT.

The chain links TRBV7-2 to TRBJ2-1, with D possibly matching TRBD2 (5 bases). V shed 1 base and J shed 4 bases, with 17 bases lying between them. CDR1 is SGHTA, CDR2 FQGNSA, per germline. The CDR3 loop spans 17 amino acids. In nucleotides, the CDR3 is TGTGCCAGCAGCTTAGGTCCTGGAGGTCCCAATTACAATGAGCAGTTCTTC. It translates to CASSLGPGGPNYNEQFF. Together with reference TRBV7-2 and TRBJ2-1, the CDR3 gives the full variable domain: GAGVSQSPSNKVTEKGKDVELRCDPISGHTALYWYRQSLGQGLEFLIYFQGNSAPDKSGLPSDRFSAERTGGSVSTLTIQRTQQEDSAVYLCASSLGPGGPNYNEQFFGPGTRLTVL.

The chain recombines TRBV27 with TRBJ1-5, with D possibly being TRBD1 (5 bases). Germline assignment: CDR1 MNHEY and CDR2 SMNVEV (reference sequence). V gave up 4 bases and J gave up 4 bases, with 14 bases separating them. The CDR3 has 15 residues. CDR3 residues: CASSSGGPRNQPQHF. DNA for the CDR3: TGTGCCAGCAGTTCCGGGGGTCCCCGTAATCAGCCCCAGCATTTT.

The CDR3 spells CASSFLSGRDNEQFF. The CDR3 coding sequence is TGTGCCAGCAGTTTCCTTAGCGGGAGGGACAATGAGCAGTTCTTC. The rearrangement joins TRBV27 to TRBJ2-1; TRBD2 matches at 11 bases. Unmatched junction bases numbered 3, after V lost 3 bases and J lost 5 bases. The CDR3 totals 15 residues. The germline CDR1 and CDR2 sequences are MNHEY and SMNVEV (reference sequence).